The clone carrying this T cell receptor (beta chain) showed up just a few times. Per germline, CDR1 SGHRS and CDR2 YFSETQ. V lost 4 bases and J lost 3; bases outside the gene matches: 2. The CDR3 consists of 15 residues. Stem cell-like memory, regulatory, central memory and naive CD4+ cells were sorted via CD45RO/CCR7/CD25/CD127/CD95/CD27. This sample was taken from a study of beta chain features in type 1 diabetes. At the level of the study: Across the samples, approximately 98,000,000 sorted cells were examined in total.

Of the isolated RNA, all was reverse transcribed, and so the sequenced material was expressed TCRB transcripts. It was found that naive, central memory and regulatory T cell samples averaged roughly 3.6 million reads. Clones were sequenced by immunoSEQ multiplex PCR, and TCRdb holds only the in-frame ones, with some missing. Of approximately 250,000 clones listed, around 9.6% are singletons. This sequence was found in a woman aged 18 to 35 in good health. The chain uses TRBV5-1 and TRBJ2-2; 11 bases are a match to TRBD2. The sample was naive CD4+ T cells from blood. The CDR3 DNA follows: TGCGCCAGCAGCCCGGGACTAGCGGACACCGGGGAGCTGTTTTTT. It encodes CASSPGLADTGELFF.